One sample yielded the 13 T cell receptor beta chains listed below, sequenced in a study of blood T cell repertoires in COVID-19. Some clones are missing from TCRdb's copy, which holds only in-frame ones; the method was immunoSEQ multiplex PCR. Among 200,000 to 300,000 clones listed, roughly 85% were seen once. Material: peripheral blood. These receptors originate from a man between 18 and 35 years old with active or convalescent COVID-19.

This chain joins TRBV2 and TRBJ1-5; D is undetermined. Germline V CDR1 and CDR2: SNHLY, FYNNEI. Deletions cut 3 bases from V and 11 bases from J, with 8 bases between. The CDR3 runs 11 residues. The CDR3 coding sequence is TGTGCCAGCAGTGAGGAGGGTACCCAGCATTTT. Amino acids: CASSEEGTQHF.

The CDR3 region has the DNA TGTGCCAGCAGCCCACGCCGACAGGGATATGGCTACACCTTC. This sequence encodes CASSPRRQGYGYTF. V usage is TRBV7-2 and J usage is TRBJ1-2, with 7 bases identical to TRBD1. Germline V gene sequence: CDR1 SGHTA, CDR2 FQGNSA. V lost 5 bases, J lost 5 bases, and 8 bases stayed unmatched. CDR3 length equals 14 residues.

This rearrangement joins TRBV21-1 to TRBJ1-2; the listed D gene, TRBD1, was not tested against the DNA. TRBV21-1 is tagged as a pseudogene. The CDR3 spans 15 residues. The CDR3 DNA sequence: TGTGCCAGCAGCCATAAGGACAGGGAGGACTATGGCTACACCTTC. Protein: CASSHKDREDYGYTF.

The chain joins TRBV7-9 to TRBJ1-6; D is unresolved. The CDR3 length is 14 residues. Germline CDR1 is SEHNR and CDR2 is FQNEAQ (reference sequence). V lost 10 bases to trimming and J lost 8 bases, with 18 bases between them. CDR3 sequence reads: CATVDDTGYSPLHF. CDR3 nucleotides: TGTGCCACCGTCGATGATACGGGTTATTCACCCCTCCACTTT.

The chain couples TRBV9 to TRBJ2-5, with 9 bases matching TRBD1. This CDR3 spans 14 amino acids. V gave up 4 bases and J gave up 5 bases; unmatched junction bases: 6. Germline V lookup: CDR1 SGDLS, CDR2 YYNGEE. CDR3 DNA: TGTGCCAGCAGCCGGGGACAGGGCGAGGAGACCCAGTACTTC. Protein: CASSRGQGEETQYF.

This sequence joins TRBV6-5 and TRBJ2-3; unclear D gene. Trimming took off 6 bases at V and 7 bases at J, with 14 bases between the two ends. This CDR3 comprises 13 residues. The germline gives CDR1 MNHEY, CDR2 SVGAGI. The chain's CDR3 is CASRAAAENTQYF. The CDR3 nucleotides are TGTGCCAGCAGGGCCGCTGCGGAAAATACGCAGTATTTT.

This clone was recorded a few times. The genes are TRBV5-4 and TRBJ1-5, with TRBD1 matching over 10 bases. After removal of 4 bases from V and 3 bases from J, the junction contained 4 bases not matched to a gene. Germline V lookup: CDR1 SGHNT, CDR2 YYREEE (reference sequence). The CDR3 has 15 residues. The CDR3 DNA follows: TGTGCCAGCAGCCCTGACAGGGGGCTCAATCAGCCCCAGCATTTT. It translates to CASSPDRGLNQPQHF. The whole variable domain, remainder taken from reference TRBV5-4 and TRBJ1-5, is ETGVTQSPTHLIKTRGQQVTLRCSSQSGHNTVSWYQQALGQGPQFIFQYYREEENGRGNFPPRFSGLQFPNYSSELNVNALELDDSALYLCASSPDRGLNQPQHFGDGTRLSIL.

This rearrangement joins TRBV7-9 to TRBJ1-1; D ambiguous. Germline lookup yields CDR1 SEHNR and CDR2 FQNEAQ (reference sequence). The V end was cut by 1 base, the J end by 7 bases, with 13 bases between. This CDR3 has 14 residues. For the CDR3, the DNA is TGTGCCAGCAGCTTAGGGGTGAGGGAAAATGAAGCTTTCTTT. Protein product: CASSLGVRENEAFF.

This clone has just one count. This chain joins TRBV12-3 or TRBV12-4 and TRBJ1-3; D is unclear. The CDR3 has 13 amino acids. V lost 6 bases to trimming and J lost 4 bases, with 10 bases between them. CDR3 residues: CASRRQAGNTIYF. DNA of the CDR3: TGTGCCAGCAGAAGACAAGCAGGAAACACCATATATTTT.

The chain joins TRBV18 to TRBJ1-5; D is undetermined. In germline, CDR1 is KGHSH, CDR2 LQKENI. The CDR3 has 12 amino acids. Trimming took 4 bases from V and 11 from J, leaving 12 bases between them. CDR3 loop: CASSLDLRSQHF. The CDR3 bases are TGTGCCAGCTCACTAGATCTTCGCTCCCAGCATTTT.

This clone was seen a single time. V usage is TRBV27 and J usage is TRBJ2-1; 10 bases are a match to TRBD2. The CDR3 has 15 amino acids. J was trimmed by 6 bases and V by 5 bases; bases with no gene match: 7. Germline-derived CDR1 and CDR2 are MNHEY and SMNVEV (reference sequence). The CDR3: CASSVQREGRNEQFF. The DNA for the CDR3 is TGTGCCAGCAGTGTCCAGCGGGAGGGTCGCAATGAGCAGTTCTTC.

CDR3 sequence (DNA): TGCGCCAGCAAGGTGGCAGGTTATGAGCAGTTCTTC. This codes for CASKVAGYEQFF. The chain couples TRBV10-1 to TRBJ2-1; D ambiguous. Germline-derived CDR1 and CDR2 are WNHNN and SYGVQD (reference sequence). This CDR3 spans 12 amino acids. V lost 7 bases to trimming and J lost 8 bases, with 12 bases between them.

This chain connects TRBV5-1 to TRBJ1-1, with D uncertain. The CDR3 spans 14 residues. Per germline, CDR1 SGHRS and CDR2 YFSETQ. Trimming took 3 bases from V and 1 from J, leaving 10 bases between them. CDR3 sequence: CASSSIPTNTEAFF. For the CDR3, the DNA is TGCGCCAGCAGCTCTATCCCCACGAACACTGAAGCTTTCTTT.